The 19 T cell receptor beta chains presented below share a single source sample, sequenced in a study of T-cell memory formation after mild COVID-19. TCRdb processed the 5' RACE reads anew with MiXCR; each CDR3 protein has one entry. The data contain some 150,000 distinct CDR3 sequences, over 15% of them singletons. The specimen sequenced was PBMCs or a T cell subset sorted from them (not recorded which). These receptors all come from an adult woman who had mild COVID-19 (a few samples of this study predate the infection). Cell type and time point are not known.

CDR3 sequence reads: CASSVSSGYTDTQYF. CDR3 coding DNA: TGTGCCAGCAGTGTATCCAGCGGGTACACAGATACGCAGTATTTT. The chain employs TRBV25-1 and TRBJ2-3, with D maybe TRBD2 (6 bases). CDR3 length: 15 residues. Germline-derived CDR1 and CDR2 are MGHDK and SYGVNS. V dropped 4 bases and J dropped 2 bases, with 13 bases sitting between them.

This clonotype has more than one count but fewer than ten. The V gene is TRBV27, the J gene TRBJ1-5; 7 bases map to TRBD1. The CDR3 length is 15 residues. V was clipped by 6 bases and J by 4 bases; unmatched bases: 9. Germline CDR1 reads MNHEY; CDR2 reads SMNVEV (reference sequence). For the CDR3, the DNA is TGTGCCAGCAGGGGGGGAGGGGGCCCGAATCAGCCCCAGCATTTT. Protein: CASRGGGGPNQPQHF.

The chain couples TRBV7-9 to TRBJ2-1; tentatively, D is TRBD1 or TRBD2 (5 bases each). The CDR3 is 18 amino acids. V was pared by 1 base and J by 5 bases, with 21 bases between. Germline V lookup: CDR1 SEHNR, CDR2 FQNEAQ (reference sequence). CDR3 sequence: CASSLGIRGPPHHNEQFF. The CDR3 DNA reads TGTGCCAGCAGCTTAGGGATACGGGGACCCCCTCACCACAATGAGCAGTTCTTC. The full variable domain, its missing parts supplied by reference TRBV7-9 and TRBJ2-1, is DTGVSQNPRHKITKRGQNVTFRCDPISEHNRLYWYRQTLGQGPEFLTYFQNEAQLEKSRLLSDRFSAERPKGSFSTLEIQRTEQGDSAMYLCASSLGIRGPPHHNEQFFGPGTRLTVL.

Only a few counts were recorded for this clonotype. The chain combines TRBV12-3 or TRBV12-4 with TRBJ2-1; TRBD2 might be the D (6 bases). This CDR3 comprises 15 residues. Trimming shortened V by 3 bases and J by 7 bases, and 16 bases separated the two germline ends. The CDR3 sequence is CASSLTPRLGNEQFF. The CDR3 DNA is TGTGCCAGCAGTTTGACCCCAAGACTAGGTAATGAGCAGTTCTTC.

This clonotype was observed a few times. J is TRBJ1-4 and V is TRBV20-1, with a tentative D call TRBD1 (6 bases). CDR1 is DFQATT, CDR2 SNEGSKA, per germline (reference sequence). The CDR3 has 13 amino acids. Trimming took 3 bases from V and 8 from J, leaving 13 bases between them. CDR3 loop: CSASQGREEKLFF. The CDR3 nucleotides read TGCAGTGCTAGTCAGGGGCGAGAGGAAAAACTGTTTTTT.

This clonotype has a handful of counts. V is TRBV7-6 and J is TRBJ2-3; 10 nucleotides align to TRBD1. CDR1 is SGHVS and CDR2 is FNYEAQ in the germline V gene. The CDR3 is made up of 16 amino acids. J lost 5 bases, V lost 5 bases, and 10 bases had no gene match. CDR3 sequence reads: CASSARDRGREDTQYF. The CDR3 nucleotides read TGTGCCAGCAGCGCGCGGGACAGGGGACGGGAAGATACGCAGTATTTT.

V and J are TRBV7-6 and TRBJ2-2, with D possibly being TRBD2 (5 bases). V lost 6 bases, J lost 5 bases, and 16 bases lay in between. Germline V lookup: CDR1 SGHVS, CDR2 FNYEAQ. The CDR3 is 15 residues long. The CDR3 nucleotides are TGTGCCAGCAGTATTAGCGCGGTTCTTACCGGGGAGCTGTTTTTT. Amino acids: CASSISAVLTGELFF.

This clonotype was recorded a few times. The J gene is TRBJ2-7, the V gene TRBV5-1, with D unclear. Germline CDR1 is SGHRS and CDR2 is YFSETQ. V shed 4 bases and J shed 3 bases, with 11 bases lying between them. The CDR3 is 13 amino acids. CDR3 nucleotide sequence: TGCGCCAGCAGCCCTGACAACAACTACGAGCAGTACTTC. Protein sequence: CASSPDNNYEQYF. Variable domain in full (rest from reference TRBV5-1 and TRBJ2-7): KAGVTQTPRYLIKTRGQQVTLSCSPISGHRSVSWYQQTPGQGLQFLFEYFSETQRNKGNFPGRFSGRQFSNSRSEMNVSTLELGDSALYLCASSPDNNYEQYFGPGTRLTVT.

The sample holds a few counts of this clonotype. The rearrangement links TRBV18 to TRBJ2-3, with D possibly being TRBD1 (5 bases). This CDR3 comprises 15 residues. Looked up from germline, CDR1 is KGHSH and CDR2 is LQKENI. V was trimmed by 7 bases and J by 0 bases, leaving 14 bases between them. CDR3 residues: CASCQGPSSTDTQYF. Here the CDR3 DNA reads TGTGCCAGCTGCCAGGGCCCCTCAAGCACAGATACGCAGTATTTT.

This clonotype appeared once. One end of the junction fails to match germline, which may point to a read error. This chain joins TRBV7-9 and TRBJ1-5, with D hard to call. The CDR3 spans 15 residues. Germline CDR1 reads SEHNR; CDR2 reads FQNEAQ (reference sequence). The CDR3 DNA reads as TGTGCCAGCAGCTTATCCCAAGGGATTCATCAGCACCAGCATTTT. As protein: CASSLSQGIHQHQHF.

The rearrangement links TRBV9 to TRBJ2-6; 9 bases match TRBD1. The trim removed 4 bases at V and 2 bases at J, leaving 1 base unmatched. This CDR3 comprises 15 residues. Looked up from germline, CDR1 is SGDLS and CDR2 is YYNGEE. CDR3 sequence (DNA): TGTGCCAGCAGCCGGGACAGGGCTGGGGCCAACGTCCTGACTTTC. Its protein is CASSRDRAGANVLTF.

This clonotype was seen a few times. This sequence joins TRBV5-1 and TRBJ2-1, with D hard to call. This CDR3 is 15 amino acids long. Trimming removed 4 bases from V and 0 bases from J, with 11 bases in between. Per the germline V gene, CDR1 is SGHRS and CDR2 is YFSETQ. The CDR3 reads CASSGWGNSYNEQFF. The CDR3, as DNA: TGCGCCAGCAGCGGATGGGGAAACTCCTACAATGAGCAGTTCTTC.

This chain connects TRBV12-3 or TRBV12-4 to TRBJ2-3; the match to TRBD1 covers 8 bases. The CDR3 covers 14 residues. V gave up 7 bases and J gave up 2 bases; unmatched junction bases: 5. The CDR3 loop reads CASIQDRDTDTQYF. DNA for the CDR3: TGTGCCAGCATCCAGGACAGGGACACAGATACGCAGTATTTT.

This clonotype turned up a few times. J is TRBJ1-5 and V is TRBV7-9; maybe TRBD1 (5 bases). The V end lost 5 bases, the J end lost 7 bases, and 15 bases lay between the germline ends. Germline V gene data show CDR1 as SEHNR and CDR2 as FQNEAQ (reference sequence). The CDR3 consists of 14 residues. The CDR3 protein is CASSNQGAQQPQHF. The CDR3 nucleotides read TGTGCCAGCAGCAACCAGGGTGCACAACAGCCCCAGCATTTT.

The chain joins TRBV5-1 to TRBJ1-1; D is uncertain. Germline CDR1 reads SGHRS; CDR2 reads YFSETQ. CDR3 length equals 12 residues. Trimming took 1 base from V and 3 from J, leaving 4 bases between them. The CDR3 reads CASSLLDTEAFF. CDR3 DNA: TGCGCCAGCAGCTTGCTGGACACTGAAGCTTTCTTT.

The chain carries TRBV5-5 and TRBJ2-7; tentatively, D is TRBD1 or TRBD2 (5 bases each). With 0 bases removed from V and 1 base from J, the gap between germline ends came to 11 bases. Germline CDR1 and CDR2: SGHKS and YYEKEE (reference sequence). The CDR3 is made up of 15 amino acids. The DNA of the CDR3 is TGTGCCAGCAGCTTGGGAGGGGCAGGGTCCTACGAGCAGTACTTC. Translating gives CASSLGGAGSYEQYF.

As regards this clonotype: The junction differs from germline at one of its ends, possibly a read error. J is TRBJ2-7 and V is TRBV7-2, with TRBD2 matching 9 bases. This CDR3 region has 14 residues. Germline values: CDR1 SGHTA, CDR2 FQGNSA. The CDR3 protein is CASSLELGLAAGDF. The CDR3 DNA sequence: TGTGCCAGCAGCTTAGAATTGGGACTAGCCGCCGGAGACTTC.

The chain links TRBV7-3 to TRBJ2-1; 9 bases fit TRBD2. This CDR3 is 14 amino acids long. CDR1 is SGHTA, CDR2 FQGTGA, per germline. Trimming removed 2 bases from V and 9 bases from J; junction bases left unmatched: 5. Here the CDR3 DNA reads TGTGCCAGCAGCTTAGGCGGGGGGGCTTCTGAGCAGTTCTTC. Translated: CASSLGGGASEQFF. The full variable domain, completed using reference TRBV7-3 and TRBJ2-1, is GAGVSQTPSNKVTEKGKYVELRCDPISGHTALYWYRQSLGQGPEFLIYFQGTGAADDSGLPNDRFFAVRPEGSVSTLKIQRTERGDSAVYLCASSLGGGASEQFFGPGTRLTVL.

This clonotype has more than one count but fewer than ten. This chain connects TRBV12-3 or TRBV12-4 to TRBJ2-1, with a possible D match to TRBD1 (6 bases). The ends were cut back, 6 bases at V and 3 bases at J, with 12 bases in the middle. The CDR3 is 14 amino acids. The CDR3 coding sequence is TGTGCCAGCAGCCATACAGGGAACTACAATGAGCAGTTCTTC. It specifies CASSHTGNYNEQFF.